The T cell receptor beta chain under discussion was sequenced for a study of blood T cell repertoires in COVID-19. At the level of the study: The United States, Italy and Spain were the sources of the acute and convalescent COVID-19 samples.

Method: immunoSEQ multiplex PCR; TCRdb's copy keeps in-frame clones and lacks some. The sample has approximately 320,000 clones, 85% seen once. Germline V gene lookup returns CDR1 LNHDA and CDR2 SQIVND (reference sequence). Between the trimmed V and J ends, which lost 4 bases and 1 base, there was a span of 10 bases. This CDR3 has 14 amino acids. Sequencing used peripheral blood. This receptor was identified in a human donor in a cohort sampled during active COVID-19. The chain is built from TRBV19 and TRBJ1-1, with a weak D call TRBD1 (5 bases). The chain's CDR3 is CASSKITGNTEAFF. The CDR3 coding sequence is TGTGCCAGTAGTAAAATTACAGGGAACACTGAAGCTTTCTTT. The complete variable domain, with remaining parts taken from reference TRBV19 and TRBJ1-1, reads DGGITQSPKYLFRKEGQNVTLSCEQNLNHDAMYWYRQDPGQGLRLIYYSQIVNDFQKGDIAEGYSVSREKKESFPLTVTSAQKNPTAFYLCASSKITGNTEAFFGQGTRLTVV.